Listed below are T cell receptor beta chains from one sample, sequenced in a study of beta chain features in type 1 diabetes. Only in-frame clones appear in the TCRdb table, and some are missing; sequencing was by immunoSEQ multiplex PCR. This sample has over 100,000 clones, with about 16% found just once. Sequenced: central memory CD4+ T cells from blood. Every receptor here comes from a man between 25 and 39 years old with type 1 diabetes. The conserved cysteine and the conserved F or W are not part of the CDR3 here. The D gene is left open where the match is weak.

d_gene: -; j_gene: TRBJ2-3; len: 10; v_gene: TRBV7-2; CDR3aa: ASSAGRDTQY
d_gene: -; j_gene: TRBJ2-5; len: 10; v_gene: TRBV7-2; CDR3aa: ASSRREETQY
d_gene: -; j_gene: TRBJ2-1; len: 11; v_gene: TRBV29-1; CDR3aa: SVAVSGHNEQF
d_gene: TRBD1; j_gene: TRBJ1-1; len: 11; v_gene: TRBV18; CDR3aa: ASSDNRDRGSF
d_gene: TRBD1; j_gene: TRBJ2-7; len: 14; v_gene: TRBV7-6; CDR3aa: ASSLTPTGLGDEQY
d_gene: TRBD1; j_gene: TRBJ2-7; len: 11; v_gene: TRBV6-1; CDR3aa: ASAGTVAYEQY
d_gene: TRBD1; j_gene: TRBJ2-5; len: 12; v_gene: TRBV7-2; CDR3aa: ASSLAGTGKTQY
d_gene: TRBD1; j_gene: TRBJ2-7; len: 13; v_gene: TRBV7-2; CDR3aa: ASSPNRGRDYEQY
d_gene: -; j_gene: TRBJ2-7; len: 17; v_gene: TRBV5-1; CDR3aa: ASSLGDRDHIRSSYEQY
d_gene: TRBD1; j_gene: TRBJ1-2; len: 13; v_gene: TRBV18; CDR3aa: ASSTLAGTGNGYT
d_gene: -; j_gene: TRBJ2-5; len: 12; v_gene: TRBV19; CDR3aa: ASSIQGGQETQY
d_gene: -; j_gene: TRBJ1-6; len: 12; v_gene: TRBV5-6; CDR3aa: ASSGYSPISPLH
d_gene: TRBD1; j_gene: TRBJ1-4; len: 11; v_gene: TRBV7-2; CDR3aa: ASTTGFNEKLF
d_gene: -; j_gene: -; len: 12; v_gene: TRBV4-1; CDR3aa: ASSQEQSSYEQY
d_gene: -; j_gene: TRBJ2-2; len: 13; v_gene: TRBV7-8; CDR3aa: ASSQAWDLTGELF
d_gene: -; j_gene: TRBJ1-1; len: 14; v_gene: TRBV14; CDR3aa: ASSQDMWAGLREAF
d_gene: TRBD2; j_gene: TRBJ2-3; len: 13; v_gene: TRBV5-6; CDR3aa: ASSYGLASTDTQY
d_gene: -; j_gene: TRBJ2-3; len: 13; v_gene: TRBV6-5; CDR3aa: ASSQWRAGTDTQY
d_gene: TRBD2; j_gene: TRBJ2-5; len: 13; v_gene: TRBV6-6; CDR3aa: ASSFRLAGDQTQY
d_gene: TRBD1; j_gene: TRBJ2-5; len: 12; v_gene: TRBV9; CDR3aa: ASSVAPVADRLY
d_gene: -; j_gene: TRBJ1-1; len: 8; v_gene: TRBV19; CDR3aa: AAGNTEAF
d_gene: -; j_gene: TRBJ2-6; len: 13; v_gene: TRBV6-1; CDR3aa: ASRDNNSGANVLT